The entry below gives a single T cell receptor (beta chain) sequence along with its context. Its target is not known. The data originate from a study of post-analysis software for immune sequencing data. Study-level points and caveats: The study found TRBV5-6, TRBV5-1 and TRBV20-1 among four to six TRBV segments more frequent in patients than controls. Pronounced co-clustering by F measure was evident among identically batched samples. Compared against controls, patients with multiple sclerosis displayed significantly lower normalized Chao1 diversity.

With V trimmed by 5 bases and J by 8 bases, 8 bases remained unmatched. Germline assignment: CDR1 SGHTA and CDR2 FQGNSA. The CDR3 loop spans 14 amino acids. Researchers reported that TCR beta cDNA libraries carried unique molecular identifiers. TCRdb redid the calling of the PCR reads with MiXCR, one entry per CDR3 protein. The repertoire holds about 500,000 distinct CDR3 sequences, with over 35% as singletons. The receptor comes from a girl aged 5-17 years with multiple sclerosis. The rearrangement links TRBV7-2 to TRBJ2-1; 8 bases are a match to TRBD2. The source material was blood. The CDR3 loop reads CASSPERETDEQFF. In nucleotides, the CDR3 is TGTGCCAGCAGCCCAGAGCGGGAGACGGATGAGCAGTTCTTC.